The 20 T cell receptor beta chains listed next were all sequenced from one sample in a study of T cell responses to AZD1222 COVID-19 vaccine. Profiled with immunoSEQ multiplex PCR; TCRdb holds only in-frame clones, not every one. The sample has some 120,000 clones, roughly 85% seen once. Sequencing used peripheral blood, obtained 28 days after the second AZD1222 dose. The receptors derive from an adult who received the AZD1222 COVID-19 vaccine.

This chain joins TRBV5-1 and TRBJ1-5, with D tentatively TRBD1 (6 bases). Germline CDR1 and CDR2: SGHRS and YFSETQ. This CDR3 region has 14 residues. The V end lost 4 bases, the J end lost 0 bases, and 8 bases lay between the germline ends. The CDR3 nucleotides read TGCGCCAGCAGCCCACAGGGTAGCAATCAGCCCCAGCATTTT. This codes for CASSPQGSNQPQHF.

CDR3 DNA sequence: TGTGCCAGCAGCGAATTTACAGGGGGCTGGAATTCACCCCTCCACTTT. This sequence encodes CASSEFTGGWNSPLHF. The rearrangement uses TRBV9 and TRBJ1-6; 9 nucleotides match TRBD1. CDR1 and CDR2 from the germline V gene are SGDLS and YYNGEE. Losses at the gene ends were 3 bases for V and 7 bases for J; bases not matched to a gene: 8. The length of the CDR3 is 16 residues. Variable domain in full (rest from reference TRBV9 and TRBJ1-6): DSGVTQTPKHLITATGQRVTLRCSPRSGDLSVYWYQQSLDQGLQFLIQYYNGEERAKGNILERFSAQQFPDLHSELNLSSLELGDSALYFCASSEFTGGWNSPLHFGNGTRLTVT.

The J gene is TRBJ2-2, the V gene TRBV9; D call uncertain. Trimming shortened V by 0 bases and J by 6 bases, and 9 bases separated the two germline ends. Germline V gives CDR1 SGDLS, CDR2 YYNGEE. The CDR3 is made up of 14 amino acids. This CDR3 reads CASSVVMSPGELFF. CDR3 nucleotides: TGTGCCAGCAGCGTAGTTATGAGCCCCGGGGAGCTGTTTTTT.

The V call is TRBV18, the J call TRBJ2-1; D is undetermined. The CDR3 spans 13 residues. Germline lookup yields CDR1 KGHSH and CDR2 LQKENI. The V gene lost 2 bases and the J gene lost 4 bases, with 6 bases spanning the gap. The CDR3 coding sequence is TGTGCCAGCTCACCAACTGGGTACAATGAGCAGTTCTTC. Residues: CASSPTGYNEQFF.

The V gene is TRBV5-1, the J gene TRBJ2-5; possible D gene TRBD2, 6 bases. The V end was cut by 0 bases, the J end by 2 bases, with 8 bases between. Germline loops: CDR1 SGHRS, CDR2 YFSETQ. The CDR3 has 14 amino acids. The CDR3 DNA reads as TGCGCCAGCAGCTTGGGGCTAGCGCAAGAGACCCAGTACTTC. Translation: CASSLGLAQETQYF.

This clone was seen only once. This chain links TRBV30 with TRBJ1-3, with 7 bases fitting TRBD1. Germline CDR1 is GTSNPN and CDR2 is SVGIG (reference sequence). The CDR3 runs to 11 residues. J was trimmed by 4 bases and V by 8 bases; bases with no gene match: 2. CDR3 in DNA: TGTGCCGGGACAGTAGGAAACACCATATATTTT. This codes for CAGTVGNTIYF.

The chain uses TRBV10-3 and TRBJ1-2; TRBD1 might be the D (5 bases). Trimming removed 4 bases from V and 1 base from J, with 10 bases in between. The CDR3 is 14 residues long. Looked up from germline, CDR1 is ENHRY and CDR2 is SYGVKD. The CDR3 spells CAISGDGSNYGYTF. CDR3 nucleotide sequence: TGTGCCATCAGTGGGGACGGGAGTAACTATGGCTACACCTTC.

The rearrangement uses TRBV19 and TRBJ1-2; D might be TRBD1 (6 bases). This CDR3 has 15 residues. Germline values: CDR1 LNHDA, CDR2 SQIVND (reference sequence). The germline V and J ends were trimmed by 0 bases and 0 bases, with 8 bases remaining between them. CDR3 residues: CASSIDGQTNYGYTF. Here the CDR3 DNA reads TGTGCCAGTAGTATAGATGGACAGACTAACTATGGCTACACCTTC.

As concerns this clone: This sample also contains other DNA sequences that code for the same CDR3. The chain uses TRBV18 and TRBJ1-2, with D unclear. Trimming cost V 3 bases and J 3 bases, with 8 bases left between them. The length of the CDR3 is 13 residues. Germline V gives CDR1 KGHSH, CDR2 LQKENI. The CDR3 region is CASSPGRDYGYTF. CDR3 in DNA: TGTGCCAGCTCACCCGGCCGGGACTATGGCTACACCTTC.

DNA for the CDR3: TGCAGCGTTGCTGAGCAGGGGGTGTCTGCTGAAGCTTTCTTT. As protein: CSVAEQGVSAEAFF. The rearrangement uses TRBV29-1 and TRBJ1-1, with 7 bases fitting TRBD1. The CDR3 contains 14 residues. V trimming: 4 bases; J trimming: 6 bases; junction bases outside the gene matches: 11. CDR1 SQVTM and CDR2 ANQGSEA come from the germline V gene.

The chain has TRBV3-1 (or the pseudogene TRBV3-2) and TRBJ1-4; the match to TRBD1 covers 7 bases. The ends lost 6 bases at V and 7 bases at J; junction bases unmatched: 8. The germline V gene has CDR1 LGHDT and CDR2 YNNKEL (reference sequence). The CDR3 extends over 14 amino acids. The CDR3 nucleotides are TGTGCCAGCAGTCAGGGGGGAGCGGGTGAAAAACTGTTTTTT. The encoded protein is CASSQGGAGEKLFF.

This clone was detected only a few times. The chain uses TRBV2 and TRBJ2-2, with D maybe TRBD2 (6 bases). The CDR3 extends over 18 amino acids. Trimming removed 0 bases at V and 0 bases at J, with 14 bases between. Germline V gene lookup returns CDR1 SNHLY and CDR2 FYNNEI. The CDR3 DNA reads TGTGCCAGCAGTGAAGCGGCTCAGACTAGAACGAACACCGGGGAGCTGTTTTTT. It codes for CASSEAAQTRTNTGELFF.

This chain connects TRBV30 to TRBJ2-1, with D tentatively TRBD2 (6 bases). Germline values: CDR1 GTSNPN, CDR2 SVGIG (reference sequence). The CDR3 covers 12 residues. With 5 bases removed from V and 8 bases from J, the gap between germline ends came to 13 bases. The CDR3 DNA reads TGTGCCTGGGACCGGGGGTTGGATGAGCAGTTCTTC. Its protein is CAWDRGLDEQFF. The entire variable domain, with the rest obtained from reference TRBV30 and TRBJ2-1, is as follows: SQTIHQWPATLVQPVGSPLSLECTVEGTSNPNLYWYRQAAGRGLQLLFYSVGIGQISSEVPQNLSASRPQDRQFILSSKKLLLSDSGFYLCAWDRGLDEQFFGPGTRLTVL.

The chain uses TRBV28 and TRBJ1-1; 10 bases agree with TRBD1. Trimming removed 5 bases from V and 4 bases from J; junction bases left unmatched: 4. CDR1 is MDHEN, CDR2 SYDVKM, per germline. The CDR3 is made up of 14 amino acids. The chain's CDR3 is CASSQRTGGTEAFF. The DNA of the CDR3 is TGTGCCAGCAGTCAAAGGACAGGGGGCACTGAAGCTTTCTTT. Complete variable domain (other parts from reference TRBV28 and TRBJ1-1): DVKVTQSSRYLVKRTGEKVFLECVQDMDHENMFWYRQDPGLGLRLIYFSYDVKMKEKGDIPEGYSVSREKKERFSLILESASTNQTSMYLCASSQRTGGTEAFFGQGTRLTVV.

The chain carries TRBV12-3 or TRBV12-4 and TRBJ1-1; D is uncertain. This CDR3 has 10 amino acids. V lost 11 bases and J 6 bases, leaving 10 bases between the germline ends. The CDR3 region is CACRVAEAFF. CDR3 sequence (DNA): TGTGCCTGCCGCGTCGCTGAAGCTTTCTTT.

The chain uses TRBV2 and TRBJ2-6; D may be TRBD1 (6 bases). This CDR3 is 15 amino acids long. V lost 8 bases and J 0 bases, leaving 11 bases between the germline ends. Germline CDR1 SNHLY, CDR2 FYNNEI. The CDR3 is CASAGAISGANVLTF. In DNA form, the CDR3 reads TGTGCCAGCGCAGGGGCCATCTCTGGGGCCAACGTCCTGACTTTC.

Of note for this clone: Distinct nucleotide sequences in the sample also encode this CDR3. This chain connects TRBV5-1 to TRBJ2-3; D is possibly TRBD2 (6 bases). There are 15 residues in the CDR3. CDR1 SGHRS and CDR2 YFSETQ come from the germline V gene. V was pared by 0 bases and J by 0 bases, with 8 bases between. CDR3 residues: CASSLGGTSTDTQYF. The CDR3 bases are TGCGCCAGCAGCTTGGGCGGGACTAGCACAGATACGCAGTATTTT.

This clone was seen more than once but under ten times. The chain joins TRBV6-5 to TRBJ2-7, with D perhaps TRBD1 (5 bases). The CDR3 has 16 residues. Germline V gives CDR1 MNHEY, CDR2 SVGAGI. The V end was cut by 2 bases, the J end by 3 bases, with 17 bases between. DNA of the CDR3: TGTGCCAGCAGTTACGCTATTGGGCAAGGGGTCTACGAGCAGTACTTC. This codes for CASSYAIGQGVYEQYF.

This rearrangement joins TRBV23-1 to TRBJ2-3; a weak D match, TRBD2 (6 bases). TRBV23-1 is noted as an ORF with a role that remains uncertain. V was shortened by 1 base and J by 0 bases, with 17 bases between the two germline ends. The CDR3 covers 18 residues. The CDR3 coding sequence is TGCGCCAGCAGTCAATTGGGGACTGGCTCCTCTAGCACAGATACGCAGTATTTT. Translated, it gives CASSQLGTGSSSTDTQYF.

This chain connects TRBV2 to TRBJ1-2; tentative D call: TRBD1 (6 bases). Trimming cost V 2 bases and J 0 bases, with 10 bases left between them. Germline V gene sequence: CDR1 SNHLY, CDR2 FYNNEI. The CDR3 runs 15 residues. CDR3 DNA sequence: TGTGCCAGCAGTGAAAGCTGGACAGCTAACTATGGCTACACCTTC. Amino acid sequence: CASSESWTANYGYTF.